This T cell receptor beta chain was documented in a study of cytomegalovirus exposure and HLA in healthy donors (dated by TCRdb to 2017 to 2019). Study-level background: In an earlier analysis of about 560 of the donors, less than 350 Gb of sequence data and 90 million to 120 million unique TCR beta sequences from 180 million or so T cells were reported. In the later analysis, no new phenotypic data were used to find candidate immune exposures; instead, reliance was placed on TCR beta sequences and their occurrence across donors. Donor age, sex, ethnicity and CMV serostatus were collected together with the repertoire data. The aim of the study was to test whether cataloging public T cell receptors could identify signatures of past pathogen exposure. Along with the approximately 670-subject first cohort, a separate validation cohort of approximately 110 different subjects was used. The study combined high-throughput TCR immunosequencing, statistical association of individual TCRs with disease status, and machine learning to predict cytomegalovirus infection status. All discovery cohort repertoires had been generated using a single sequencing platform. To decide whether each TCR beta V gene segment behaved as functional or pseudogenic, an earlier analysis of some 540 of the donors relied on high-throughput TCR beta sequencing. About 330 gigabases of sequencing data and approximately 92 million unique TCR sequences made up an early release that covered 500 to 700 HLA-typed donors. HLA typing covered class I and class II loci at four-digit resolution. Typing coverage differed by locus: A, B, C, DRB1 and DQB1 were typed in roughly 629-640 donors, DQA1 in 522, DPA1 in 606, and DPB1 in 400 to 480. On average, over 200,000 unique TCR beta nucleotide sequences were sequenced per donor among some 420 genotyped donors of the cohort, with around 19% of those sequences being non-productive. Because of strong linkage in the cohort, roughly 5 DR-DQ haplotypes were treated as single units for association and clustering. Of the 300 to 450 genotyped donors, about 80% fell in the genetic ancestry cluster associated with self-reported Caucasian donors. The study used immunosequencing to profile the T cell repertoires of several hundred subjects and linked those repertoires to cytomegalovirus serostatus. A later analysis re-analyzed previously published TCR beta repertoires from roughly 690 donors and added high-resolution HLA genotyping to study TCR occurrence patterns. Genome-wide SNP genotypes for about 55% of the 666 donors were used in a later genetic analysis, which treated that subset as a discovery cohort.

Library preparation used the immunoSEQ multiplex PCR assay. For the multiplex PCR, a mixture combining 60 forward primers for TCR Vbeta segments and 13 reverse primers for TCR Jbeta segments was used. The CDR3 region of rearranged TCR beta genes was amplified from genomic DNA with a multiplex PCR assay. Amplified TCR beta libraries were sequenced as 87-base-pair reads on the Illumina HiSeq System. The authors' pipeline ran thus. Across the 700 or so repertoires, a later analysis counted roughly 77 million unique TCR beta chains, around 11 million of which were shared by at least two donors. Raw reads were error-corrected and collapsed into unique sequences by a nearest-neighbor algorithm in which closely related sequences were merged to remove PCR and sequencing errors. V, D and J gene segments were assigned by aligning CDR3 sequences to IMGT reference sequences. For a sequence to be retained, a match of at least six nucleotides was required to both a V gene segment and a J gene segment. Rearrangements were called productive when the CDR3 lacked stop codons and stayed in frame with V and J; all others were non-productive. Following IMGT convention, CDR3 was defined as the stretch from the second conserved V-encoded cysteine up to the conserved J-encoded phenylalanine. Sequences without an unambiguous match to a single V gene segment were excluded from the earlier analysis of 450 to 650 of the donors. In an earlier analysis of several hundred of the donors, a V segment was called functional when productive rearrangements were above 56.7%, and segregating when the standard deviation between donors exceeded 5%. A statistical classification framework was developed to diagnose cytomegalovirus status using the catalog of TCR beta chain sequences. In a later analysis, TCR nucleotide sequences were compared against IMGT/GENE-DB human TR gene sequences so that V and J genes could be assigned. The TCRdist pipeline was used in a later analysis to assign CDR3 sequences and most-parsimonious VDJ recombination scenarios. In a later analysis, each TCR beta chain was defined by its CDR3 amino acid sequence together with its V-gene family, and reads without a unique V-gene family were excluded. As a way to deal with suspected cross-contamination and a sequencing artifact, a later analysis dropped hundreds of nucleotide sequences that were highly shared and had low generation probability. A later analysis calculated a clonal expansion index for each public chain from normalized within-repertoire ranks of inferred template counts. In a later analysis, generation probabilities were computed with a VDJ recombination model fitted to out-of-frame rearrangements, and the resulting probabilities were checked against IGoR. A later analysis scored TCR-TCR, TCR-HLA and TCR-CMV co-occurrence with hypergeometric tests, applying a repertoire-size bias correction to TCR pairs. To estimate false discovery rates, a later analysis permuted the HLA or CMV assignments 20 times. In a later analysis, co-occurring TCRs were grouped using DBSCAN, with TCRdist sequence similarity added in when clustering inside HLA-allele-positive subsets. For co-occurrence clustering, repertoires with fewer than 30,000 or more than 120,000 public chains were excluded, along with several repertoires with anomalous nucleotide sharing. This immuneACCESS table, as held by TCRdb, lists in-frame sequences with V and J called but not all clones. Of the missing ones, under half trace to an unresolved V gene in checked studies; the others have no known cause. The DNA gave D and trimming, while V, J and clone size come from that table. The sample records 80,000 to 95,000 clones, 70% to 75% of which are singletons. Around 15% of the sample comes from the top ten.

The cohort comprised some 700 healthy bone marrow donors. Cohort members were all nominally healthy when sampled, although unrecorded immune exposures were likely present. The donor was CMV seropositive and was included in the group of 289 seropositive cohort members. Every donor gave a peripheral blood sample, and the peripheral blood mononuclear cells from that sample were used for TCR beta sequencing. Genomic DNA was extracted from the blood cell samples with the Qiagen DNeasy Blood Extraction Kit. As regards this clone: It has no known antigen specificity. No base-level quality is on record; no much larger clone is a single base apart.

The CDR3 goes from the cysteine to the phenylalanine over 16 residues. Just the 48-base CDR3 DNA is kept, in frame starting at base 1. From V the trimming removes 5 bases and from J it removes 7 bases, while the gene matches leave 10 bases of the junction unaccounted for. According to the germline V gene, CDR1 reads SGHAT and CDR2 reads FQNNGV. Beyond this particular receptor, the publication reports: Because HLA typing was unavailable for some donors at each locus, only the typed subset was used in association tests. The study listed 164 TCR beta chains as associated with cytomegalovirus. The presence/absence analyses assumed that sequencing depth was roughly uniform across donors, and that assumption may not be true. At a false discovery rate of 0.05, a later analysis linked around 15,000 TCR beta sequences to specific HLA alleles. According to a later analysis, most CMV-associated TCR beta chains appeared to be HLA-restricted, and the HLA associations seemed to be driven largely by CMV exposure. When HLA alleles, especially DR and DQ, strongly co-occurred, attributing TCR associations to individual alleles was difficult. Some IMGT-functional V segments, including TRBV6-2 and TRBV6-3, could not be distinguished by the 87-base-pair reads and were therefore excluded. Correlated functional status among segregating V segments might reflect linkage disequilibrium, but an unknown experimental factor could not be ruled out. A later genetic analysis reported fewer N-insertions in productive TCRs among donors in an Asian-associated ancestry cluster than the approximately 700-donor mean. Immune exposure information for the cohort was limited to CMV serostatus. A further reported finding was that TCR beta sequences accurately predicted the HLA-A and HLA-B alleles for most subjects in the first cohort. A cluster of highly shared sequence variants was judged likely to be a technical artifact of the sequencing pipeline. According to a later analysis, TCR association rates differed among HLA loci, with DRB1 alleles showing the most associated TCRs and HLA-C alleles showing the fewest. A few of the identified cytomegalovirus-associated TCR beta chains were confirmed in vitro to be specific for cytomegalovirus antigens. Broadly in line with IMGT annotations, most TCR beta V segments showed up in productive rearrangements about 90% or about 30% of the time in an earlier analysis of several hundred of the donors. While some public TCRs were present in many individuals, most TCR sequences turned up only very rarely across donors. The classifier was reported to diagnose cytomegalovirus status with high specificity and sensitivity in both the original cohort and the validation cohort. In a later analysis, several top co-occurrence clusters were reported to appear linked to parvovirus B19, influenza, CMV and Epstein-Barr virus. In this cohort, only TCR beta chains were sequenced, and detectable features were limited by the absence of alpha or paired-chain data. Because counts were too low, some 17 rarely observed V segments, including chromosome 9 orphons, were excluded from the earlier analysis of about 500 of the donors. An association between a missense DCLRE1C variant and V-gene and J-gene trimming of TCR beta chains was found in a later genetic analysis and replicated in an independent cohort. According to the authors, the approach could potentially be generalized to other disease states and immunological phenotypes. Compared with equally common non-associated chains, HLA-associated TCR beta chains in a later analysis were more clonally expanded and had lower generation probabilities.

The TCR originated in a woman between 18 and 29 years old in good health and CMV-seropositive. Recombination joined TRBV11-2 with TRBJ2-2; 10 bases in the middle match TRBD1. Specimen: PBMCs. The DNA reads as follows: TGTGCCAGCAGCCGATCCGGGACAGGGGACGGCGGGGAGCTGTTTTTT. Its translation reads: CASSRSGTGDGGELFF.